These T cell receptor beta chains were read from a single sample in a study of T cell responses to AZD1222 COVID-19 vaccine. Sequencing used immunoSEQ multiplex PCR; TCRdb keeps in-frame clones, though not all of them. The sample holds more than 100,000 clones; more than 85% are singletons and the top ten take 2.4%. Sequences were derived from peripheral blood, sampled on day 0 of AZD1222 vaccination. The receptors were gathered from an adult in good health. Each CDR3 is given with its conserved first and last residue. The order of the fields is J gene, clone size, V gene, CDR3 protein. Size is omitted from some rows. Given values are once, few, many or a class for expanded clones.

>TRBJ2-7|NA|TRBV6-2/TRBV6-3
CASSYSRQVEYEQYF
>TRBJ1-1|NA|TRBV7-3
CASSLEIKGGRPGAFF
>TRBJ2-1|NA|TRBV28
CASSFAGTRFPFF
>TRBJ2-3|NA|TRBV30
CAWSETGAGNTDTQYF
>TRBJ2-5|few|TRBV5-6
CASTGTRKETQYF
>TRBJ1-1|NA|TRBV29-1
CSVEGQGTEAFF
>TRBJ1-5|NA|TRBV15
CATSSAGQGKDQPQHF
>TRBJ2-7|NA|TRBV28
CASSLPSGALEQYF
>TRBJ1-2|NA|TRBV9
CASSVGSGEIYGYTF
>TRBJ1-4|NA|TRBV28
CASSFSGGNEKLFF
>TRBJ1-3|once|TRBV9
CASSPTWPSGNTIYF
>TRBJ2-2|NA|TRBV19
CASSSGTGRGELFF
>TRBJ2-5|NA|TRBV27
CASSLEASGPIWTQYF
>TRBJ1-4|NA|TRBV11-2
CASSPDRGNEKLFF
>TRBJ1-5|NA|TRBV27
CASSFVGQGNQPQHF
>TRBJ1-1|few|TRBV10-3
CAISESVRMNTEAFF
>TRBJ1-5|once|TRBV19
CASSMGQGNQPQHF
>TRBJ2-7|NA|TRBV6-5
CASSYYLAGQQYF
>TRBJ1-5|NA|TRBV6-5
CAGADGWSNQPQHF
>TRBJ1-6|NA|TRBV30
CAWSPNRESPLHF
>TRBJ2-6|NA|TRBV29-1
CSVEDGFSGANVLTF
>TRBJ2-2|NA|TRBV7-3
CASSQRGTGGGTGELFF
>TRBJ2-1|NA|TRBV5-1
CASNRIGTINEQFF
>TRBJ2-7|few|TRBV4-1
CASSRSERENYEQYF
>TRBJ1-5|NA|TRBV11-2
CASSSDPGTGLGPQHF
>TRBJ2-1|once|TRBV20-1
CSASISGWSYNEQFF
>TRBJ1-1|NA|TRBV28
CASSLAGRRMNTEAFF
>TRBJ1-2|NA|TRBV5-1
CASSLAVQGRDGYTF
>TRBJ1-6|NA|TRBV5-8
CASSFGQGNSPLHF
>TRBJ1-1|NA|TRBV28
CAAQKGGSEAFF
>TRBJ2-3|NA|TRBV7-3
CASSLTSQGADTQYF
>TRBJ2-7|NA|TRBV30
CAWSPSWGHAVHEQYF
>TRBJ2-5|NA|TRBV12-3/TRBV12-4
CASRRQGETQYF
>TRBJ1-2|NA|TRBV24-1
CATSDRGSYGYTF
>TRBJ2-2|NA|TRBV9
CASSVGVVDTGELFF
>TRBJ2-1|NA|TRBV30
CAWGGIYNEQFF
>TRBJ2-5|NA|TRBV5-6
CASSSLTSGRGETQYF
>TRBJ2-7|once|TRBV20-1
CSARVRSEQYF
>TRBJ2-1|NA|TRBV7-3
CASSLKGTSGIYNEQFF
>TRBJ2-1|NA|TRBV19
CASSRGDRYNEQFF
>TRBJ1-1|NA|TRBV5-1
CASSLDGTGLKAFF
>TRBJ2-7|NA|TRBV20-1
CSARGAYEQYF
>TRBJ2-7|few|TRBV19
CASSTQIGGAYEQYF
>TRBJ2-2|NA|TRBV6-5
CASRGNTGELFF
>TRBJ2-2|NA|TRBV9
CASSPGRTGPGELFF
>TRBJ2-1|NA|TRBV5-5
CASSLDASGAYNEQFF
>TRBJ2-2|NA|TRBV5-1
CASSLVFGGTGELFF